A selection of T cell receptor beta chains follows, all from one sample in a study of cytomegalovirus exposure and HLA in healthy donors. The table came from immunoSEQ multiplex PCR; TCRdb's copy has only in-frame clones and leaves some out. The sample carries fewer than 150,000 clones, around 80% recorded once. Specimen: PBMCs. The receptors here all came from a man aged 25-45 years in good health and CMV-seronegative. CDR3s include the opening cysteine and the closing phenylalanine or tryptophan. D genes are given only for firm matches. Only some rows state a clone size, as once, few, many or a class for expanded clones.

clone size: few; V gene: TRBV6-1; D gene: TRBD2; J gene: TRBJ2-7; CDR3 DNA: TGTGCCACTAGGACTAGCGGAAAGGCCTCCTACGAGCAGTACTTC; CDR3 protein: CATRTSGKASYEQYF
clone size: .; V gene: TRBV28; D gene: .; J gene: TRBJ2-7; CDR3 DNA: TGTGCCAGCGGATCACAGGCGAGCTCCTACGAGCAGTACTTC; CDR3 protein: CASGSQASSYEQYF
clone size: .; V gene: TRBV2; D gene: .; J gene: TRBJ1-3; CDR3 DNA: TGTGCCAGCAGTGAAGGGGCACTCTCTGGAAACACCATATATTTT; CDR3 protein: CASSEGALSGNTIYF
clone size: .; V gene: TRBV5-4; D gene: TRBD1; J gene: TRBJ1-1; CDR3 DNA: TGTGCCAGCAGACAGTCAGGGGGCCTTGAAGCTTTCTTT; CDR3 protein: CASRQSGGLEAFF
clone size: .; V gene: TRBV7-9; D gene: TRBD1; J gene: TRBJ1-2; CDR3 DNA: TGTGCCAGCAGCCCCCGGGACAGGGAGGATGGCTACACCTTC; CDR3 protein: CASSPRDREDGYTF
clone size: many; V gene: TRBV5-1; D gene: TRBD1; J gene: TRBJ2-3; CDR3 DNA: TGCGCCAGCAGCTTTGGACAGGGGGCAGATACGCAGTATTTT; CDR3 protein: CASSFGQGADTQYF
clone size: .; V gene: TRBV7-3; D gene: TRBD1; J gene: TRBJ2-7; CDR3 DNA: TGTGCCAGCAGCCCGGGACAGGGGCCTTACGAGCAGTACTTC; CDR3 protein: CASSPGQGPYEQYF
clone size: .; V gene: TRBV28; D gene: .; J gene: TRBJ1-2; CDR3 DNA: TGTGCCAGCAGTTTATCCCCCCCAGGTGGCTACACCTTC; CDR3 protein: CASSLSPPGGYTF
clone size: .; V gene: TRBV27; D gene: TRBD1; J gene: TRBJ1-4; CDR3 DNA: TGTGCCAGCGGTCGGACAGGTTTCGCCTTAAATGAAAAACTGTTTTTT; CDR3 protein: CASGRTGFALNEKLFF
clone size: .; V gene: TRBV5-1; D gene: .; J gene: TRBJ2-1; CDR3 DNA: TGCGCCAGCAGCCCGGACTCAGGGGTTTCCTACAATGAGCAGTTCTTC; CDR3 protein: CASSPDSGVSYNEQFF
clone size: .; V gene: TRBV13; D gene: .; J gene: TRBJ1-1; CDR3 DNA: TGTGCCAGCAGCCATAGGCGGGGGAAGGTTGAAGCTTTCTTT; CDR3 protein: CASSHRRGKVEAFF